This T cell receptor beta chain came from a study of blood T cells in healthy people across ages. At least 6.5 million PBMCs were isolated per sample. The second PCR ran about 6 to 11 cycles with a sample-barcoded 5' primer and J-beta primers. TCRdb re-called the 5' RACE reads through MiXCR, storing one row per CDR3 protein. The sample holds around 940,000 distinct CDR3 sequences, roughly 51% seen once. The germline V gene encodes CDR1 MNHNS and CDR2 SASEGT. Trimming cost V 6 bases and J 6 bases; bases outside gene matches: 5. The CDR3 length is 14 residues. This clonotype has just a few counts. Sequenced: blood. The clonotype was recovered from a woman aged 55-69 years in good health. The chain is built from TRBV6-1 and TRBJ2-4; 10 nucleotides match TRBD1. CDR3 nucleotides: TGTGCCAGCAGAAGACAGGGGGCTGGAAACATTCAGTACTTC. Translation gives CASRRQGAGNIQYF.